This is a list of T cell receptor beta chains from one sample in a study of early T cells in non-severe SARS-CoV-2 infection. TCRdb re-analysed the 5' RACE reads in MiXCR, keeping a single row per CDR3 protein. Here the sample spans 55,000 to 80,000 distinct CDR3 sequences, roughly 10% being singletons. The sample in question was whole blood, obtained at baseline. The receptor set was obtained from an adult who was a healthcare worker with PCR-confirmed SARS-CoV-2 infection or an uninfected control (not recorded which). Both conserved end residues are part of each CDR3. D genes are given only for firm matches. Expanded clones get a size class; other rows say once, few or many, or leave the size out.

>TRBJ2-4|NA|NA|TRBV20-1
TGCAGTGCTAGAGATAGTCTCGAGATGAGATTAAACATTCAGTACTTC
CSARDSLEMRLNIQYF
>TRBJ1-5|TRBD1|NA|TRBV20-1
TGCAGTGCCCGGTCGGACAGGGATAATCAGCCCCAGCATTTT
CSARSDRDNQPQHF
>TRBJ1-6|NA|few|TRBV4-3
TGCGCCAGCAGCCAAGTAATGGGAGGAACGGGGAGCTCCTATAATTCACCCCTCCACTTT
CASSQVMGGTGSSYNSPLHF
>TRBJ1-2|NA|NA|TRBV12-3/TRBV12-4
TGTGCCAGCAGCCCGACCATCTATGGCTACACCTTC
CASSPTIYGYTF
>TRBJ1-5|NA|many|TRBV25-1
TGTGCCAGCAGTGAAACAGAAAATCAGCCCCAGCATTTT
CASSETENQPQHF
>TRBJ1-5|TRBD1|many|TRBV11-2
TGTGCCAGCAGCCGGGACAGGGACCAGCCCCAGCATTTT
CASSRDRDQPQHF
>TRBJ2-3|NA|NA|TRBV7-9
TGTGCCAGCAGTCATGCCCCAGCAGATACGCAGTATTTT
CASSHAPADTQYF
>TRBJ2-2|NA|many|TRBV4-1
TGCGCCAGCAGAAGACAGGACACCGGGGAGCTGTTTTTT
CASRRQDTGELFF
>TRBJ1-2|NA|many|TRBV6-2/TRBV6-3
TGTGCCAGCACCCCCTCGGCGGGCGATGGCTACACCTTC
CASTPSAGDGYTF
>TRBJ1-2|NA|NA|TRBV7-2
TGTGCCAGCAGCTCGACCGGGAATATGGGCTACACCTTC
CASSSTGNMGYTF
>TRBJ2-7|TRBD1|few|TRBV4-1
TGCGCCAGCAGCCCTTACGCTTCGGGACAGACACCCTACGAGCAGTACTTC
CASSPYASGQTPYEQYF
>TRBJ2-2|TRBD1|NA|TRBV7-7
TGTGCCAGCAGCGGGACAGGGCAATCCGGGGAGCTGTTTTTT
CASSGTGQSGELFF
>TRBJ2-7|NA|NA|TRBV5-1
TGCGCCAGCAGCCTGGACCACTACGAGCAGTACTTC
CASSLDHYEQYF
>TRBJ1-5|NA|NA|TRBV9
TGTGCCAGCAGCGTACAGCCCCAGCATTTT
CASSVQPQHF
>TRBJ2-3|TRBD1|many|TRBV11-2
TGTGCCAGCAGCGTCGGTGGGACAGGGATAGATACGCAGTATTTT
CASSVGGTGIDTQYF
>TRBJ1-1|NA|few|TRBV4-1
TGCGCCAGCAGCCAAGAGATGGGGAACACTGAAGCTTTCTTT
CASSQEMGNTEAFF
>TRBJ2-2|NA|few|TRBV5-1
TGCGCCAGCAGCTCCTCAACCGGAAACACCGGGGAGCTGTTTTTT
CASSSSTGNTGELFF
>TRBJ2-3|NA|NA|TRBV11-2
TGTGCCAGCAGCTCGGACAGACCCCAATTGCAATATACGCAGTATTTT
CASSSDRPQLQYTQYF
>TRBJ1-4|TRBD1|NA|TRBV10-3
TGTGCCATCAGTGAGTCACTGGGACAGGGGAAAAAGCTGTTTTTT
CAISESLGQGKKLFF
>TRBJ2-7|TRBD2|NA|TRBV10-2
TGCGCCAGCAGTGCAACTAGCGGGGGGGCCGAGGCCTACGAGCAGTACTTC
CASSATSGGAEAYEQYF
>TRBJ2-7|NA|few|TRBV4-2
TGTGCCAGCAGCCAGGATCATGACTTTGTCGAGCAGTACTTC
CASSQDHDFVEQYF
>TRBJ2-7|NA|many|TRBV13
TGTGCCAGCAGCTTACAGGGTGTTGTGGCGGCCGAGCAGTACTTC
CASSLQGVVAAEQYF
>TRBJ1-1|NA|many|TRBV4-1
TGCGCCAGCAGCCAAGAGATTCGGGGGGCCGGGGCTTTCTTT
CASSQEIRGAGAFF
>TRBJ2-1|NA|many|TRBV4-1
TGCGCCAGCAGCCAAGACCGTAAGAATGAGCAGTTCTTC
CASSQDRKNEQFF
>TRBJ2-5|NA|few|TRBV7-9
TGTGCCAGCAGCTACTATGAGGACCAAGAGACCCAGTACTTC
CASSYYEDQETQYF
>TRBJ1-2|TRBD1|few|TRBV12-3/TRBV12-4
TGTGCCAGCAGTTTAACAGGGGGTGCCTCTGGCTACACCTTC
CASSLTGGASGYTF
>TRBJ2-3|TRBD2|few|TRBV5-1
TGCGCCAGCAGCCGGTCCGGGACTAGCGGGAGAACGGTCGCAGATACGCAGTATTTT
CASSRSGTSGRTVADTQYF
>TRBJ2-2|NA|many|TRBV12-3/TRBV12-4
TGTGCCAGCAGTTTAGCTCAGGGGTGGGCCGGGGAGCTGTTTTTT
CASSLAQGWAGELFF
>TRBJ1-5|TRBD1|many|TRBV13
TGTGCCAGCAGCTTAGGAATTTCAGGGGGCGCGGAACCCCATCAGCCCCAGCATTTT
CASSLGISGGAEPHQPQHF
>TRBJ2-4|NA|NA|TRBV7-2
TGTGCCAGCAGCCTCTACCTAGCCAAAAACATTCAGTACTTC
CASSLYLAKNIQYF
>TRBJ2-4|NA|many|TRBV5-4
TGTGCCAGCAGCTTGGTGGGTGAAAACATTCAGTACTTC
CASSLVGENIQYF
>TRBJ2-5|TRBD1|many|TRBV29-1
TGCAGCGTTCTGGGACAGTACCAAGAGACCCAGTACTTC
CSVLGQYQETQYF
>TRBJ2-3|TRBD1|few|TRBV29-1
TGCAGCGTTTCTACGGGACAGGTGCAGTATTTT
CSVSTGQVQYF
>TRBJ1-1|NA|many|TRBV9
TGTGCCAGCAGACGGATTATGAACACTGAAGCTTTCTTT
CASRRIMNTEAFF
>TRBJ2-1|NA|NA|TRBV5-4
TGTGCCAGCAGCTTGTGGGCAGGGCCGGCGAATGAGCAGTTCTTC
CASSLWAGPANEQFF
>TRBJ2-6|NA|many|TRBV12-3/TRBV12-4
TGTGCCAGCAGGGGCAGCTCTGGGGCCAACGTCCTGACTTTC
CASRGSSGANVLTF
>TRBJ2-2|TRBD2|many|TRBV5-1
TGCGCCAGCAACGGGGGAGGGTCGGCCACCGGGGAGCTGTTTTTT
CASNGGGSATGELFF
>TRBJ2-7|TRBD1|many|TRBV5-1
TGCGCCAGCAGCTTGACAGGGGGCGGCGAGCAGTACTTC
CASSLTGGGEQYF
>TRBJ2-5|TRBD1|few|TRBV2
TGTGCCAGCAATCGACAGGGGCAAGAGACCCAGTACTTC
CASNRQGQETQYF
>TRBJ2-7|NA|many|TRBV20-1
TGCAGTGCCCCAGGGGGAGGATCCTACGAGCAGTACTTC
CSAPGGGSYEQYF
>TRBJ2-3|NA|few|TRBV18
TGTGCCAGCTCACCACCCAACCCTAGCACAGATACGCAGTATTTT
CASSPPNPSTDTQYF
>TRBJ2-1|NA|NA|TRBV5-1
TGCGCCAGCTCCGCGGAGGGCAGTTTCAATGAGCAGTTCTTC
CASSAEGSFNEQFF
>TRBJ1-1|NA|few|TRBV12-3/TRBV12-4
TGTGCCAGCAGTCTTGCAACCCGACAATCTGAAGCTTTCTTT
CASSLATRQSEAFF
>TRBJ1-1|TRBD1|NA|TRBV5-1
TGCGCCAGCAGCGTAACAGGGGTCGCTGAAGCTTTCTTT
CASSVTGVAEAFF
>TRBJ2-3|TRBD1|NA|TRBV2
TGTGCCAGCAGTATCACTGGACAGGGACAAGATACGCAGTATTTT
CASSITGQGQDTQYF